This T cell receptor beta chain was found in a study of tumor-infiltrating lymphocytes in primary liver carcinoma. At the level of the study: Surgical resection was the treatment these patients received for primary liver carcinoma. Sequenced samples came back with roughly 3.65 to 8 million productive TCRbeta reads, and the counts looked alike across tissue types.

Trimming stripped 6 bases from V and 1 base from J, with 15 bases between. Germline V CDR1 and CDR2: SQVTM, ANQGSEA. The CDR3 is 14 amino acids. In addition to blood RNA drawn from unsorted whole blood, germline DNA was extracted. Study results and caveats: Tumors reached a significantly greater top-250-clone fraction than blood did (p = 0.039). Paired tumor-adjacent and tumor-blood samples overlapped less than tumor region pairs did.

In its sample, this clonotype was seen a few times. What it binds is not known. The missing conserved phenylalanine or tryptophan at the end of this CDR3 makes a read error likely. Total RNA amounting to 500 ng was the source from which TCR beta cDNA was made with a constant-region primer. ARM-PCR was slightly modified, and three nested multiplex PCR rounds with it gave rise to the TCR beta libraries. The first two PCR rounds used TRBV1-TRBV30 forward primers with a C-beta reverse primer, about 10 cycles each. TCRdb re-called the multiplex PCR reads with MiXCR, one entry per CDR3 protein. This table has 250,000 to 350,000 distinct CDR3 sequences, about three fifths appearing once.

The sample consisted of peripheral blood. The clonotype was recovered from a woman aged 25 to 45 with primary liver carcinoma and hepatitis B virus infection. The chain links TRBV29-1 to TRBJ1-1; D remains ambiguous. The CDR3 DNA sequence: TGCAGCGTCCAGCGTCGTGGGTGGAACACTGAAGCTTTCTCT. This gives the protein CSVQRRGWNTEAFS.